This entry describes one T cell receptor beta chain. Its antigen is unknown. Stability of Graves' hyperthyroidism was defined as absent ophthalmopathy progression within 18 months. Patients were excluded for uncontrolled infection, other autoimmune disease, pregnancy or lactation. Based on clinical symptoms, serum thyroxine and TRAb, thyroid ultrasound and orbital computed tomography, diagnoses were reached. This sample stems from a study of T cells in Graves' hyperthyroidism and ophthalmopathy. Whole-study findings and limits: Most thyroid clonotypes expanded above 0.001 were also detected in blood.

Amplification yielded TCR beta CDR3 regions, with RNA transcripts as the source. An initial round of RT-PCR targeting the TCR CDR3 relied on the HTBI primer set. TCRdb fed the multiplex PCR reads into MiXCR, producing one record per CDR3 protein. The table includes roughly 380,000 distinct CDR3 sequences, about 19% detected once. CDR1 MNHNS and CDR2 SASEGT come from the germline V gene. The V gene lost 1 base and the J gene lost 0 bases, with 4 bases spanning the gap. The CDR3 has 14 residues. The chain uses TRBV6-1 and TRBJ1-3; unclear D gene. This clonotype was obtained from a young woman with Graves' hyperthyroidism. The sample taken for sequencing was blood. The CDR3 loop reads CASSEVISGNTIYF. In DNA, the CDR3 is TGTGCCAGCAGTGAAGTGATCTCTGGAAACACCATATATTTT.